The clone carrying this T cell receptor beta chain appeared once. Its antigen is unknown. PBMCs originated in about 9.8 ml of fresh peripheral blood. These data originate in a study of Graves' ophthalmopathy and Graves' hyperthyroidism. Study context: Investigators collected peripheral blood at initial diagnosis, before any treatment was given.

As the template, RNA transcripts were used to amplify TCR beta CDR3 regions. The first round was an RT-PCR with HTBI primers, and the second round was a multiplex PCR. TCRdb itself ran the multiplex PCR reads through MiXCR, one entry per CDR3 protein. The data show 240,000 or so distinct CDR3 sequences, around 42% seen once. Study-wide results and caveats: Using a 13-signature model, the authors split ophthalmopathy from stable hyperthyroidism, with roughly 88% sensitivity and 81.08% specificity.

This clonotype was obtained from an adult man with Graves' ophthalmopathy. The source material was peripheral blood.

CDR3: CASARGVEDTQYF. The CDR3 nucleotides read TGCGCCAGCGCCAGGGGGGTTGAAGATACGCAGTATTTT. V usage is TRBV5-1 and J usage is TRBJ2-3; D may be TRBD1 (7 bases). The length of the CDR3 is 13 residues. V gave up 7 bases and J gave up 5 bases, with 14 bases separating them. CDR1 and CDR2 (germline): SGHRS, YFSETQ.